The entry below gives a single T cell receptor (beta chain) sequence along with its context. These data belong to a study of shared clonotypes between healthy human individuals. Trimming took 5 bases from V and 1 from J; bases not matched to a gene: 9. The germline V gene encodes CDR1 SGHRS and CDR2 YFSETQ. The CDR3 is 16 amino acids. Libraries were prepared by immunoSEQ multiplex PCR; TCRdb keeps only in-frame clonotypes and omits some of them. The profile shows around 1.5 million clones, 95% to 99% of them singletons. Material: naive CD4+ T cells sorted from blood. Subset noted: CD45RA+ positively selected. The J gene is TRBJ1-5, the V gene TRBV5-1, with 7 nucleotides matching TRBD1. The receptor was derived from a man aged 25 to 40 in good health. This CDR3 reads CASSPGGRGSNQPQHF. The CDR3 DNA is TGCGCCAGCAGTCCAGGGGGAAGGGGAAGCAATCAGCCCCAGCATTTT.